These 28 T cell receptor beta chains were sequenced from one sample in a study of molecular identifiers for immune sequencing clone quantification. Via MiXCR, TCRdb re-called the PCR reads, giving one row per CDR3 protein. Counted here are about 630,000 distinct CDR3 sequences, about 25% occurring once; the ten biggest clones make up about 0.84%. Source material: naive CD8+ T cells from blood, with Jurkat cell RNA spiked in. As for subset: FACS-sorted CD8+CD4-CCR7+CD45RA+ naive T cells. Every receptor here comes from a human donor in good health. Some libraries in this study had Jurkat cell RNA spiked in.

Only one count was recorded for this clonotype. The V call is TRBV7-3, the J call TRBJ2-3, with a weak D call TRBD1 (6 bases). Trimming stripped 5 bases from V and 5 bases from J, with 14 bases between. Per the germline V gene, CDR1 is SGHTA and CDR2 is FQGTGA. The CDR3 totals 14 residues. The DNA for the CDR3 is TGTGCCAGCAGCCAGCAGGGGCTGGGAGATACGCAGTATTTT. This gives the protein CASSQQGLGDTQYF.

The chain links TRBV4-1 to TRBJ2-3, with D perhaps matching TRBD1 or TRBD2 (6 bases each). Germline V gene lookup returns CDR1 MGHRA and CDR2 YSYEKL. Trimming removed 0 bases from V and 0 bases from J, with 13 bases in between. CDR3 length: 17 amino acids. The CDR3 region is CASSQDPTGTSTDTQYF. The CDR3, as DNA: TGCGCCAGCAGCCAAGATCCTACAGGGACTAGCACAGATACGCAGTATTTT.

About this clonotype itself: Its ends do not fully match the called genes, so a read error is possible. The chain combines TRBV7-9 with TRBJ1-6; no firm D call. CDR3 length: 12 amino acids. CDR1 is SEHNR and CDR2 is FQNEAQ in the germline V gene (reference sequence). The CDR3 DNA follows: TGTGCCGGCAGATCGTATAATTCACCCCTCCACTTT. Translating it yields CAGRSYNSPLHF.

J is TRBJ2-1 and V is TRBV24-1, with D perhaps matching TRBD1 or TRBD2 (5 bases each). V lost 4 bases to trimming and J lost 2 bases, with 11 bases between them. Per the germline V gene, CDR1 is KGHDR and CDR2 is SFDVKD. This CDR3 is built from 15 residues. DNA of the CDR3: TGTGCCACCAGTGACCTGGGACCCACCTACAATGAGCAGTTCTTC. It encodes CATSDLGPTYNEQFF.

This clonotype has just a few counts. The chain links TRBV4-1 to TRBJ1-4, with 8 bases matching TRBD1. Germline-derived CDR1 and CDR2 are MGHRA and YSYEKL. The CDR3 runs to 16 residues. The V segment lost 3 bases and the J segment 5 bases; nucleotides outside the gene matches: 8. CDR3 loop: CASSQTTTGVNEKLFF. Here the CDR3 DNA reads TGCGCCAGCAGCCAGACTACGACAGGGGTAAATGAAAAACTGTTTTTT.

This clonotype was detected ten times or more. This rearrangement joins TRBV20-1 to TRBJ2-4; D unclear. Germline V gene data show CDR1 as DFQATT and CDR2 as SNEGSKA (reference sequence). CDR3 length: 15 residues. Trimming removed 0 bases at V and 0 bases at J, with 9 bases between. For the CDR3, the DNA is TGCAGTGCTAGAGAGACACAACTAGCCAAAAACATTCAGTACTTC. As protein: CSARETQLAKNIQYF.

This clonotype turned up a few times. The gene calls are TRBV4-3 and TRBJ1-4, with D possibly matching TRBD1 (5 bases). The germline V and J ends were trimmed by 1 base and 2 bases, with 8 bases remaining between them. Germline CDR1 LGHNA, CDR2 YSLEER. The CDR3 has 15 amino acids. The CDR3 bases are TGCGCCAGCAGCCAAGTTGAGGGGACTAATGAAAAACTGTTTTTT. It is translated as CASSQVEGTNEKLFF.

Concerning this clonotype: A much larger clone lies one base from this, so it may be a read error. The chain couples TRBV4-3 to TRBJ1-2; no clear D gene. This CDR3 is built from 16 residues. Germline V gene data show CDR1 as LGHNA and CDR2 as YSLEER. The CDR3 bases are TGCGCCAGCAGCCAAGACTTGACGAGAGATAACTATGACTACACCTTC. Protein product: CASSQDLTRDNYDYTF.

Points on this clonotype: A much larger clone is a single base away; this may be a read error. The final CDR3 position lacks the conserved phenylalanine or tryptophan, pointing to a likely read error. The CDR3 coding sequence is TGCGCCAGCAGTCTGGACAGGGCCCCCCATGGGCCCCAGCATCTT. Its protein product is CASSLDRAPHGPQHL. The chain joins TRBV5-1 to TRBJ1-5; 8 nucleotides match TRBD1. CDR1 and CDR2 from the germline V gene are SGHRS and YFSETQ. This CDR3 spans 15 amino acids. The V and J ends lost 5 bases and 9 bases, in that order; junction bases with no gene match: 13.

Remarks on this clonotype: A much larger clone differs by one base, so this may be a read error. A read error is likely, as this CDR3 ends without the conserved phenylalanine or tryptophan. DNA of the CDR3: TGTGCCAGCAGTTACCTCACTTGGATTCAGTACCTC. It codes for CASSYLTWIQYL. V is TRBV6-5 and J is TRBJ2-4; D is unclear. V lost 2 bases and J 10 bases, leaving 9 bases between the germline ends. CDR3 length equals 12 residues. Per the germline V gene, CDR1 is MNHEY and CDR2 is SVGAGI.

This clonotype was seen only a few times. The rearrangement uses TRBV27 and TRBJ1-6; D is uncertain. The CDR3 is 13 residues long. The germline V and J ends were trimmed by 4 bases and 5 bases, with 6 bases remaining between them. Germline lookup yields CDR1 MNHEY and CDR2 SMNVEV (reference sequence). The CDR3 DNA reads TGTGCCAGCAGTTATCAGCATAATTCACCCCTCCACTTT. It specifies CASSYQHNSPLHF.

This clonotype was recorded at least ten times. The rearrangement uses TRBV5-6 and TRBJ2-3; D might be TRBD1 (6 bases). In germline, CDR1 is SGHDT, CDR2 YYEEEE. The CDR3 is 15 amino acids. V lost 3 bases, J lost 0 bases, and 11 bases lay in between. Here the CDR3 reads CASSWGHYSTDTQYF. The CDR3 DNA reads TGTGCCAGCAGCTGGGGACACTATAGCACAGATACGCAGTATTTT.

At least ten counts were recorded for this clonotype. The chain couples TRBV7-9 to TRBJ2-3; 8 bases map to TRBD2. The junction had 7 bases not matched to a gene; V was cut back by 3 bases and J by 2 bases. CDR1 SEHNR and CDR2 FQNEAQ come from the germline V gene (reference sequence). This CDR3 comprises 16 residues. CDR3 bases: TGTGCCAGCAGCTTCTTACTAGCGGAGCCCACAGATACGCAGTATTTT. Amino acid sequence: CASSFLLAEPTDTQYF.

The gene calls are TRBV5-6 and TRBJ1-1; TRBD1 might be the D (5 bases). Germline values: CDR1 SGHDT, CDR2 YYEEEE. CDR3 size: 15 residues. Trimming shortened V by 1 base and J by 4 bases, and 14 bases separated the two germline ends. The CDR3 reads CASSLSLGVSTEAFF. In nucleotides, the CDR3 is TGTGCCAGCAGCTTGAGTTTGGGGGTGAGCACTGAAGCTTTCTTT.

Turning to this clonotype: A clone one base away is much larger, so this may be a read error. The V and J genes are TRBV20-1 and TRBJ2-7; 7 bases fit TRBD1. The germline V gene has CDR1 DFQATT and CDR2 SNEGSKA (reference sequence). V was clipped by 5 bases and J by 2 bases; unmatched bases: 12. The length of the CDR3 is 15 residues. CDR3 protein: CSAGDRDRVPYEQYF. As DNA, the CDR3 is TGCAGTGCTGGGGACCGGGACAGAGTCCCCTACGAGCAGTACTTC.

This clonotype has ten or more counts. The V call is TRBV29-1, the J call TRBJ1-1; 12 bases map to TRBD1. This CDR3 spans 17 amino acids. CDR1 and CDR2 (germline): SQVTM, ANQGSEA. The V gene end was trimmed by 2 bases and the J gene end by 5 bases; junction bases not matched to a gene: 12. Here the CDR3 DNA reads TGCAGCGTTGAAACCCCATGGGGACAGGGGGCTTTTACTGAAGCTTTCTTT. Protein: CSVETPWGQGAFTEAFF.

With respect to this clonotype: A much bigger clone sits one base away, suggesting this may be a read error. It is likely a read error, because the conserved phenylalanine at the end of the CDR3 is missing. The CDR3 nucleotides are TGCAGTGCTTGGGACACGGGACAGGGGATTACCGGGGAGCTGTTTTCT. As protein: CSAWDTGQGITGELFS. The chain links TRBV20-1 to TRBJ2-2; 10 positions agree with TRBD1. Germline-derived CDR1 and CDR2 are DFQATT and SNEGSKA (reference sequence). This CDR3 is 16 amino acids long. J gave up 5 bases and V 5 bases, and 11 bases lay outside the gene matches.

This clonotype was detected a few times. The rearrangement links TRBV27 to TRBJ2-7; maybe TRBD2 (5 bases). The CDR3 sequence is 14 residues long. V was clipped by 4 bases and J by 3 bases, with 13 bases between them. Looked up from germline, CDR1 is MNHEY and CDR2 is SMNVEV (reference sequence). CDR3 loop: CASSSPERDYEQYF. The CDR3 DNA reads as TGTGCCAGCAGTTCCCCGGAGAGGGACTACGAGCAGTACTTC.

In this sample, this clonotype turned up a few times. This may be a read error, as it is one base from a much larger clone. This chain links TRBV20-1 with TRBJ2-7; D gene uncertain. V lost 5 bases to trimming and J lost 0 bases, with 11 bases between them. The CDR3 has 13 residues. Germline CDR1 reads DFQATT; CDR2 reads SNEGSKA (reference sequence). CDR3 nucleotides: TGCAGTGCTTGTACACGCAGCTCCTACGAGCAGTACTTC. Protein product: CSACTRSSYEQYF.

The sample holds a few counts of this clonotype. The genes are TRBV5-1 and TRBJ1-1; D possibly corresponds to TRBD1 (5 bases). Germline assignment: CDR1 SGHRS and CDR2 YFSETQ. There are 15 residues in the CDR3. V was trimmed by 0 bases and J by 1 base, leaving 10 bases between them. The CDR3 nucleotides read TGCGCCAGCAGCTTGGCGTCTGGGGGGAACACTGAAGCTTTCTTT. As protein: CASSLASGGNTEAFF. Full variable domain (rest looked up from reference TRBV5-1 and TRBJ1-1): KAGVTQTPRYLIKTRGQQVTLSCSPISGHRSVSWYQQTPGQGLQFLFEYFSETQRNKGNFPGRFSGRQFSNSRSEMNVSTLELGDSALYLCASSLASGGNTEAFFGQGTRLTVV.

This clonotype was seen a few times. V gene TRBV28 combines with J gene TRBJ2-1, with 9 bases identical to TRBD2. CDR1 is MDHEN, CDR2 SYDVKM, per germline. This CDR3 has 16 amino acids. After removal of 4 bases from V and 9 bases from J, the junction contained 13 bases not matched to a gene. Written as DNA, the CDR3 is TGTGCCAGCAGTTCTGGGTTGTGGGGGACTAGCCGTGAGCAGTTCTTC. As protein: CASSSGLWGTSREQFF.

With regard to this clonotype: This could be a read error, since a much larger clone is one nucleotide away. This rearrangement joins TRBV20-1 to TRBJ1-1; possible D gene TRBD1, 6 bases. V shed 3 bases and J shed 5 bases, with 13 bases lying between them. The CDR3 has 13 residues. Germline V gene lookup returns CDR1 DFQATT and CDR2 SNEGSKA (reference sequence). Written as DNA, the CDR3 is TGCAGTGCTAGGTTCGGGGGCTATACTGAAGCTTTCTTT. Its translation: CSARFGGYTEAFF.

This clonotype was counted many times. The genes are TRBV7-9 and TRBJ1-1, with a tentative D call TRBD1 (5 bases). The V end was cut by 3 bases, the J end by 0 bases, with 11 bases between. Looked up from germline, CDR1 is SEHNR and CDR2 is FQNEAQ (reference sequence). This CDR3 spans 15 amino acids. The CDR3 DNA reads as TGTGCCAGCAGCTTTCGACAGAGTATGAACACTGAAGCTTTCTTT. Protein: CASSFRQSMNTEAFF.

This clonotype was observed a few times. CDR3 coding DNA: TGCAGTGCTAGATCCGGACTAGCGGGGACCCAAGAGACCCAGTACTTC. Its translation: CSARSGLAGTQETQYF. The genes are TRBV20-1 and TRBJ2-5; 12 nucleotides line up with TRBD2. The CDR3 extends over 16 amino acids. CDR1 and CDR2 (germline): DFQATT, SNEGSKA (reference sequence). Trimming removed 2 bases from V and 1 base from J; junction bases left unmatched: 5.

This clonotype has ten or more counts. V is TRBV4-3 and J is TRBJ2-5, with 7 bases lining up with TRBD1. The V segment lost 2 bases and the J segment 5 bases; nucleotides outside the gene matches: 8. This CDR3 spans 15 amino acids. Germline CDR1 and CDR2: LGHNA and YSLEER. CDR3 protein: CASSQWQGGLETQYF. DNA of the CDR3: TGCGCCAGCAGCCAATGGCAAGGGGGCCTGGAGACCCAGTACTTC.

On this clonotype: The junction departs from germline at one end; a sequencing error may be responsible. This chain links TRBV4-3 with TRBJ2-7, with D possibly matching TRBD2 (5 bases). Per germline, CDR1 LGHNA and CDR2 YSLEER. This CDR3 has 16 amino acids. The CDR3 spells CASSPGLASSSYAQYF. CDR3 nucleotide sequence: TGCGCCAGCAGCCCCGGCCTAGCCTCAAGCTCCTACGCGCAGTACTTC.

As concerns this clonotype: This may come from a read error, since a much larger clone is one base off. The chain is built from TRBV2 and TRBJ1-2; D gene uncertain. V was trimmed by 3 bases and J by 0 bases, leaving 8 bases between them. This CDR3 has 14 residues. Looked up from germline, CDR1 is SNHLY and CDR2 is FYNNEI. As DNA, the CDR3 is TGTGCCAGCAGTGACAGAGACGCTAACTATGGCTACACCTTC. It specifies CASSDRDANYGYTF.

In regard to this clonotype: This may come from a read error, since a much larger clone is one base off. The rearrangement joins TRBV5-6 to TRBJ2-7; the match to TRBD1 covers 8 bases. This CDR3 comprises 14 residues. Looked up from germline, CDR1 is SGHDT and CDR2 is YYEEEE. The DNA of the CDR3 is TGTGCCAGCAGCTTGGCCGGGACAGGCTACGAGCGGTACTTC. It encodes CASSLAGTGYERYF.